This TCR beta chain was sequenced in a study of T cell responses to AZD1222 COVID-19 vaccine. Study-wide results and caveats: Donors, mostly white British, included more females; clonal diversity was possibly underestimated.

The method was immunoSEQ multiplex PCR; TCRdb's version includes in-frame clones alone and lacks a portion of them. The sample contains about 96,000 clones, about 88% of which appear only once. The CDR3 spans 13 residues. V lost 6 bases to trimming and J lost 2 bases, with 11 bases between them. The germline gives CDR1 MNHNS, CDR2 SASEGT. Comment on this clone: Its matching antigen is unknown.

The source was peripheral blood, collected on day 0 of AZD1222 vaccination. This receptor was obtained from an adult in good health. V and J are TRBV6-1 and TRBJ2-7, with D unclear. CDR3 in DNA: TGTGCCAGCAGACGAAACAAGGCCTACGAGCAGTACTTC. Amino acids: CASRRNKAYEQYF.